These 14 T cell receptor beta chains share one sample of origin, sequenced in a study of blood T cells in healthy people across ages. Combining a sample-barcoded 5' primer with a J-beta primer mix, a second PCR ran for about 7 to 11 cycles. Via MiXCR, TCRdb re-called the 5' RACE reads, giving one row per CDR3 protein. The sample includes some 1,500,000 distinct CDR3 sequences, 35% to 45% of them seen just once. The source material was blood. Receptors were obtained from a woman under 30 in good health.

This chain connects TRBV25-1 to TRBJ1-2, with 7 bases aligning to TRBD1. This CDR3 has 15 amino acids. V lost 2 bases and J lost 4; bases outside the gene matches: 7. Germline V CDR1 and CDR2: MGHDK, SYGVNS. CDR3 amino acids: CASSENPGQTYGYTF. CDR3 sequence (DNA): TGTGCCAGCAGTGAAAACCCGGGACAGACCTATGGCTACACCTTC.

This clonotype was counted a few times. The chain recombines TRBV12-3 or TRBV12-4 with TRBJ2-2; D is possibly TRBD1 (5 bases). This CDR3 comprises 14 residues. The V end lost 6 bases, the J end lost 6 bases, and 14 bases lay between the germline ends. CDR3 loop: CASSSGLSAGELFF. CDR3 coding DNA: TGTGCCAGCAGCTCAGGGTTGTCCGCCGGGGAGCTGTTTTTT.

In this sample, this clonotype turned up once. This sequence joins TRBV7-9 and TRBJ2-7; TRBD2 might be the D (5 bases). The DNA matches TRBJ2-4 better at its end, which makes the J call doubtful. This CDR3 comprises 14 residues. CDR1 and CDR2 (germline): SEHNR, FQNEAQ (reference sequence). CDR3 DNA: TGTGCCAGCACCCTGTCGGGGGCCAAAAACATTCAGTACTTC. Protein: CASTLSGAKNIQYF.

As DNA, the CDR3 is TGTGCCAGCAGTGTGGGGGGGAGCTCCTACGAGCAGTTCTTC. It encodes CASSVGGSSYEQFF. This chain joins TRBV12-3 or TRBV12-4 and TRBJ2-1; 7 bases are shared with TRBD2. The CDR3 has 14 amino acids. The trim removed 5 bases at V and 10 bases at J, leaving 11 bases unmatched.

This clonotype occurred a few times. The genes are TRBV4-2 and TRBJ2-1; TRBD2 matches at 7 bases. The V segment lost 0 bases and the J segment 6 bases; nucleotides outside the gene matches: 5. Looked up from germline, CDR1 is LGHNA and CDR2 is YNFKEQ. CDR3 length: 15 amino acids. Here the CDR3 DNA reads TGTGCCAGCAGCCAAGATCCTCCTAGCGGCAATGAGCAGTTCTTC. Translating it yields CASSQDPPSGNEQFF.

The rearrangement links TRBV7-3 to TRBJ2-7, with 11 bases fitting TRBD2. V shed 4 bases and J 6 bases; nucleotides not matched to a gene: 5. There are 14 residues in the CDR3. Germline V lookup: CDR1 SGHTA, CDR2 FQGTGA. CDR3 protein: CASSSGTSGGEQYF. The CDR3 bases are TGTGCCAGCAGCTCCGGGACTAGCGGCGGCGAGCAGTACTTC.

The sample holds a few counts of this clonotype. The chain uses TRBV20-1 and TRBJ2-3; 9 positions match TRBD2. The V and J ends lost 4 bases and 0 bases, in that order; junction bases with no gene match: 2. The CDR3 spans 14 residues. Germline CDR1 is DFQATT and CDR2 is SNEGSKA (reference sequence). The CDR3 DNA is TGCAGTGCTATAGCGGGAGATAGCACAGATACGCAGTATTTT. It translates to CSAIAGDSTDTQYF.

CDR3 in DNA: TGCGCCAGCAGCCGACTAGCGGGGACAGTAACAGATACGCAGTATTTT. Amino acid sequence: CASSRLAGTVTDTQYF. The chain employs TRBV5-1 and TRBJ2-3; 11 positions agree with TRBD2. The junction had 7 bases not matched to a gene; V was cut back by 4 bases and J by 3 bases. Germline CDR1 is SGHRS and CDR2 is YFSETQ. The CDR3 spans 16 residues.

The chain employs TRBV24-1 and TRBJ1-1; 8 positions match TRBD1. The CDR3 sequence is 13 residues long. Germline V gives CDR1 KGHDR, CDR2 SFDVKD. V trimming: 9 bases; J trimming: 5 bases; junction bases outside the gene matches: 7. DNA of the CDR3: TGTGCCACCCTCCGGACAGGGCGGACTGAAGCTTTCTTT. Translating gives CATLRTGRTEAFF.

The gene calls are TRBV4-3 and TRBJ2-2; 10 nucleotides line up with TRBD2. Germline trimming cut 0 bases from V and 4 bases from J; bases unmatched to any gene: 8. This CDR3 is 18 amino acids long. Germline V gene sequence: CDR1 LGHNA, CDR2 YSLEER. The DNA of the CDR3 is TGCGCCAGCAGCCAAGAAGAGGTGCTAGCGGGAGTCACCGGGGAGCTGTTTTTT. Amino acid sequence: CASSQEEVLAGVTGELFF.

This clonotype was observed a few times. This chain connects TRBV4-1 to TRBJ2-5; no firm D call. Near its end, the DNA agrees better with TRBJ2-7, so the J call may be wrong. CDR1 and CDR2 (germline): MGHRA, YSYEKL. CDR3 length: 15 residues. The CDR3 spells CASSQGFSENYEQYF. In nucleotides, the CDR3 is TGCGCCAGCAGCCAAGGGTTCTCCGAGAACTACGAGCAGTACTTC.

A few counts support this clonotype. This rearrangement joins TRBV7-2 to TRBJ2-3; 12 nucleotides agree with TRBD2. The V and J ends lost 1 base and 6 bases, in that order; junction bases with no gene match: 11. Germline V gene data show CDR1 as SGHTA and CDR2 as FQGNSA. The CDR3 runs 18 residues. CDR3 in DNA: TGTGCCAGCAGCTTAGTGGCTAGCGGGGGGGGTGGAGGCGATACGCAGTATTTT. This encodes CASSLVASGGGGGDTQYF.

The chain links TRBV11-2 to TRBJ2-1; D call uncertain. The V and J ends lost 5 bases and 5 bases respectively, with 13 bases between them. From germline, CDR1 is SGHAT and CDR2 FQNNGV. The CDR3 is 14 residues long. The CDR3 spells CASSPRPVNNEQFF. The CDR3 nucleotides are TGTGCCAGCAGCCCTCGGCCAGTAAACAATGAGCAGTTCTTC.

Remarks on this clonotype: A read error may account for a junction end that differs from germline. The rearrangement links TRBV18 to TRBJ2-6, with a weak D call TRBD1 (5 bases). Germline lookup yields CDR1 KGHSH and CDR2 LQKENI. This CDR3 is 15 amino acids long. In nucleotides, the CDR3 is TGTGCCGGCTCACCCCAGGGTACTGGGGCCAACGTCCTGACTTTC. It encodes CAGSPQGTGANVLTF.